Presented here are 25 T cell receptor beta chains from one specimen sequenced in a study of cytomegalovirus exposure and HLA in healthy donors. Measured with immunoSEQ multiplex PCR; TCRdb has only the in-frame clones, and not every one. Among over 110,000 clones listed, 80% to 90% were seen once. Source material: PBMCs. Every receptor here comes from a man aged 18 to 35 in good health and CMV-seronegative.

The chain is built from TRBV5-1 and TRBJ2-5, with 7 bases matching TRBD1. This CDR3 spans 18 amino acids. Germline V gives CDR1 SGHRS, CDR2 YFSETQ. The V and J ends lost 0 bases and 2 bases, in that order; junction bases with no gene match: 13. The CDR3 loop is CASSLGRKQGLWQETQYF. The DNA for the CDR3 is TGCGCCAGCAGCTTGGGACGGAAACAGGGGCTATGGCAAGAGACCCAGTACTTC.

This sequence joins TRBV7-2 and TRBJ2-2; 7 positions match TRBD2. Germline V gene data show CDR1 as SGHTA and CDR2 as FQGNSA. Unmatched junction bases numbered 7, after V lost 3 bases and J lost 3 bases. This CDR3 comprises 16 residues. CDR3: CASSFYGGTDTGELFF. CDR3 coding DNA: TGTGCCAGCAGCTTTTACGGGGGGACCGACACCGGGGAGCTGTTTTTT.

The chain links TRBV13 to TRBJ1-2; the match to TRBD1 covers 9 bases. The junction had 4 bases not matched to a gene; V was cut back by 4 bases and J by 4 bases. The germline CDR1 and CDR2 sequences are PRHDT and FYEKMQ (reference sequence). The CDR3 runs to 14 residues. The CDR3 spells CASSSMDRGYGYTF. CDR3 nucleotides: TGTGCCAGCAGCTCAATGGACAGGGGCTATGGCTACACCTTC.

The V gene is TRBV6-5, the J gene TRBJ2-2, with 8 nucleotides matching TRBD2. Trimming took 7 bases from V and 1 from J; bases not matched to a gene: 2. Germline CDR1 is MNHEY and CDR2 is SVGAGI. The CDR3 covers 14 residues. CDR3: CASTAGGNTGELFF. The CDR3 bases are TGTGCCAGCACTGCGGGGGGGAACACCGGGGAGCTGTTTTTT.

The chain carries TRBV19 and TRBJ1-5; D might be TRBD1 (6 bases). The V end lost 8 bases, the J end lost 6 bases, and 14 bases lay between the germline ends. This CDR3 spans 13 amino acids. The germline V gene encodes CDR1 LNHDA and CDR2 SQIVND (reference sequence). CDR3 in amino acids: CASATGLGQPQHF. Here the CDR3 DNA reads TGTGCCAGTGCTACAGGGCTTGGTCAGCCCCAGCATTTT.

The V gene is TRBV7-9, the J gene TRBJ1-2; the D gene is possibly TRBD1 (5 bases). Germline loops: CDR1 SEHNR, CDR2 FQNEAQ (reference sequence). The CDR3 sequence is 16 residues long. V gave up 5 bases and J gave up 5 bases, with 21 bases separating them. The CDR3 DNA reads TGTGCCAGCAGCAAAAGAGAGGCGGGGCAGACTTATGGCTACACCTTC. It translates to CASSKREAGQTYGYTF. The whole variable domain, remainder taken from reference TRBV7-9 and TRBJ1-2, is DTGVSQNPRHKITKRGQNVTFRCDPISEHNRLYWYRQTLGQGPEFLTYFQNEAQLEKSRLLSDRFSAERPKGSFSTLEIQRTEQGDSAMYLCASSKREAGQTYGYTFGSGTRLTVV.

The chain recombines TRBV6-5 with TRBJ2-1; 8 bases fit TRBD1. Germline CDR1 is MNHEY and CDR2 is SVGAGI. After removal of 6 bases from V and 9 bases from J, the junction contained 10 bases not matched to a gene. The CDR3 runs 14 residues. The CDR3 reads CASRLGQGPGEQFF. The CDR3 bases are TGTGCCAGCAGATTAGGACAGGGACCTGGTGAGCAGTTCTTC.

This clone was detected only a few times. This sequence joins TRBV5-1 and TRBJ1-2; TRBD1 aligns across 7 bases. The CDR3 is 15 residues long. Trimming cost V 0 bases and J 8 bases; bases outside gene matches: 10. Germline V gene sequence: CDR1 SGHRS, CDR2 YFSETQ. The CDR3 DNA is TGCGCCAGCAGCTTGGTAGGGACAGCGAGCAAGGGCTACACCTTC. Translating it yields CASSLVGTASKGYTF.

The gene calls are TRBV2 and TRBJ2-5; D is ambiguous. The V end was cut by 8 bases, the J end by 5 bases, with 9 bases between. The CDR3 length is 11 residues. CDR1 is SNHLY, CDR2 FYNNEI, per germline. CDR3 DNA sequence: TGTGCCAGCGCGTGGTGGGAGACCCAGTACTTC. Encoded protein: CASAWWETQYF.

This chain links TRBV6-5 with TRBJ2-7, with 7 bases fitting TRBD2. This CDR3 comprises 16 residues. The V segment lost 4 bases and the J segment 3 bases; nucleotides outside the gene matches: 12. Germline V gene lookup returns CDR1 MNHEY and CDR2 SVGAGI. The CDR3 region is CASSSRGGRVHYEQYF. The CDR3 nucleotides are TGTGCCAGCAGTTCCCGGGGAGGGAGGGTTCACTACGAGCAGTACTTC.

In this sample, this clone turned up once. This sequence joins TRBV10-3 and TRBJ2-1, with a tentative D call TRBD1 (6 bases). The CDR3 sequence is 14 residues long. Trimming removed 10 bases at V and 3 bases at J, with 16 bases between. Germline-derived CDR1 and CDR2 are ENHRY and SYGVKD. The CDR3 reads CATEPGALYNEQFF. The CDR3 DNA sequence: TGTGCCACCGAGCCAGGGGCCCTCTACAATGAGCAGTTCTTC.

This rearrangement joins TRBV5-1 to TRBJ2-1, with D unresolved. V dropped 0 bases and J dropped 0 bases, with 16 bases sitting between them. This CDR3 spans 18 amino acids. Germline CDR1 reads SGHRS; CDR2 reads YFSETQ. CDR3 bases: TGCGCCAGCAGCTTGGATGGGTCGTTATGGAGCTCCTACAATGAGCAGTTCTTC. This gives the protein CASSLDGSLWSSYNEQFF.

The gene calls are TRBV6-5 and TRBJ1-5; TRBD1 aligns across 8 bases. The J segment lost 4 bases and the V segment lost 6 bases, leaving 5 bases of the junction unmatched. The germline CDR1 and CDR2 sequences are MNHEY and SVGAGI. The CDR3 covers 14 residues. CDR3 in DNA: TGTGCCAGCAGCGGGACAGGCCGGAATCAGCCCCAGCATTTT. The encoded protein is CASSGTGRNQPQHF.

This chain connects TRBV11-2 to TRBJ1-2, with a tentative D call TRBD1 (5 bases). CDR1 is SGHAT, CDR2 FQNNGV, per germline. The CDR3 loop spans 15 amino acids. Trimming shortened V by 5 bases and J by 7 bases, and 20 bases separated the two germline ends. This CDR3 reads CASSPSQAPLPGYTF. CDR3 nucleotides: TGTGCCAGCAGCCCATCACAGGCTCCTCTGCCTGGCTACACCTTC. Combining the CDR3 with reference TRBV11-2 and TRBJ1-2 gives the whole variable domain EAGVAQSPRYKIIEKRQSVAFWCNPISGHATLYWYQQILGQGPKLLIQFQNNGVVDDSQLPKDRFSAERLKGVDSTLKIQPAKLEDSAVYLCASSPSQAPLPGYTFGSGTRLTVV.

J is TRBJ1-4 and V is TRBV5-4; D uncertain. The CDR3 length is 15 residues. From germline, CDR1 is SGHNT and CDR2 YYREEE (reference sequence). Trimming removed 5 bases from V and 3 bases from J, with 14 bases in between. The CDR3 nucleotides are TGTGCCAGCAGTGAGCGAGGCGACGCTAATGAAAAACTGTTTTTT. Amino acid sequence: CASSERGDANEKLFF. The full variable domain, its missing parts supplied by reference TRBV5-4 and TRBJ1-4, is ETGVTQSPTHLIKTRGQQVTLRCSSQSGHNTVSWYQQALGQGPQFIFQYYREEENGRGNFPPRFSGLQFPNYSSELNVNALELDDSALYLCASSERGDANEKLFFGSGTQLSVL.

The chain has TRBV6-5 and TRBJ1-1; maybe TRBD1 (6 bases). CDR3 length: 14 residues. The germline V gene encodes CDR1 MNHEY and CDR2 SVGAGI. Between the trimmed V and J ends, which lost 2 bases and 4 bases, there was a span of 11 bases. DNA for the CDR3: TGTGCCAGCAGTTACCTGACAGGCCCCACTGAAGCTTTCTTT. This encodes CASSYLTGPTEAFF.

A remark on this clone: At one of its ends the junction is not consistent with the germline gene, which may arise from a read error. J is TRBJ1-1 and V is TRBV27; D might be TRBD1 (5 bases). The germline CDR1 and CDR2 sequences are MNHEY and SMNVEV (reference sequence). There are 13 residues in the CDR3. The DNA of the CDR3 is TGTGCCAGCAGTTTATTGGGCAGGGCTGACGCTTTCTTT. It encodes CASSLLGRADAFF.

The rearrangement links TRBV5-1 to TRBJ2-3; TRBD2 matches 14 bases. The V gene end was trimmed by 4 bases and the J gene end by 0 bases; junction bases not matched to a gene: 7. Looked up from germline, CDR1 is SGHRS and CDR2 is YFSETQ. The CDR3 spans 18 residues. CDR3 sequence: CASSRLAGGPASTDTQYF. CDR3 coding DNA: TGCGCCAGCAGCAGACTAGCGGGAGGGCCGGCGAGCACAGATACGCAGTATTTT.

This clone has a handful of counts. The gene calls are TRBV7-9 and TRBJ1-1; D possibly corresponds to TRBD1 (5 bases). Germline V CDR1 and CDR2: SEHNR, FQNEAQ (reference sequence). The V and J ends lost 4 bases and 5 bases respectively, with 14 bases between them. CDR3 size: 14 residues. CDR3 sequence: CASSWRQGGTEAFF. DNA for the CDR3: TGTGCCAGCAGCTGGAGGCAGGGAGGGACTGAAGCTTTCTTT.

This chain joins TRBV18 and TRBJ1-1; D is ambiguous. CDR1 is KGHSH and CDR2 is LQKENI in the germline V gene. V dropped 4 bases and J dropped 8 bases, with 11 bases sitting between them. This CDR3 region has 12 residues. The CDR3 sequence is CASSRSRSEAFF. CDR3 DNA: TGTGCCAGCTCACGGAGCCGCTCCGAAGCTTTCTTT.

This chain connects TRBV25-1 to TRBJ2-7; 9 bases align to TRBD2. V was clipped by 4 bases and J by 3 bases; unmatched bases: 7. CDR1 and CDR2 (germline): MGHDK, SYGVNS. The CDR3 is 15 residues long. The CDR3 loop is CASSGSSGGYYEQYF. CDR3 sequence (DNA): TGTGCCAGCAGTGGATCCAGCGGGGGGTACTACGAGCAGTACTTC.

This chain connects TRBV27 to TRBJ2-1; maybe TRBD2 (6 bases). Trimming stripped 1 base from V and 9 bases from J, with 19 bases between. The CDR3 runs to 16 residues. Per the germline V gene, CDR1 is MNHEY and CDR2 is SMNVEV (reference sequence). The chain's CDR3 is CASSLYPGAYGGEQFF. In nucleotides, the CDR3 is TGTGCCAGCAGTTTATATCCGGGAGCGTATGGGGGTGAGCAGTTCTTC.

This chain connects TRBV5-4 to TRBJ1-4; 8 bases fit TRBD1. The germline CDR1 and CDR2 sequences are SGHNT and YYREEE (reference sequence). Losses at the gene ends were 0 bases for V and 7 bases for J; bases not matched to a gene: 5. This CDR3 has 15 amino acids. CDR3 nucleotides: TGTGCCAGCAGCTTGGACAGGGGGTTGAGTGAAAAACTGTTTTTT. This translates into CASSLDRGLSEKLFF. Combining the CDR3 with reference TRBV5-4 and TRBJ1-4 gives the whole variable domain ETGVTQSPTHLIKTRGQQVTLRCSSQSGHNTVSWYQQALGQGPQFIFQYYREEENGRGNFPPRFSGLQFPNYSSELNVNALELDDSALYLCASSLDRGLSEKLFFGSGTQLSVL.

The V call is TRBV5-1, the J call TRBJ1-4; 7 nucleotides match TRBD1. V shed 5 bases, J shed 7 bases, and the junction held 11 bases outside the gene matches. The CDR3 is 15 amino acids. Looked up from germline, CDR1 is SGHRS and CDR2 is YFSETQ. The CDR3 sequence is CASSFTGTVGEKLFF. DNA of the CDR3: TGCGCCAGCAGTTTTACCGGGACAGTCGGTGAAAAACTGTTTTTT.

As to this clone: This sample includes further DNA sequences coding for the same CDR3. CDR3 protein: CAWSVTGNQPQHF. CDR3 nucleotides: TGTGCCTGGAGTGTAACAGGCAATCAGCCCCAGCATTTT. The chain recombines TRBV30 with TRBJ1-5; D uncertain. CDR3 length: 13 residues. Trimming stripped 0 bases from V and 2 bases from J, with 5 bases between. Germline V gene data show CDR1 as GTSNPN and CDR2 as SVGIG (reference sequence). Based on the CDR3 plus reference TRBV30 and TRBJ1-5, the full variable domain is SQTIHQWPATLVQPVGSPLSLECTVEGTSNPNLYWYRQAAGRGLQLLFYSVGIGQISSEVPQNLSASRPQDRQFILSSKKLLLSDSGFYLCAWSVTGNQPQHFGDGTRLSIL.